The 26 T cell receptor beta chains presented below share a single source sample, sequenced in a study of healthy donors' naive CD4 and CD8 T cells (dated by TCRdb to 2014 to 2015). Sequencing took place on a 454 GS FLX Titanium. A previously published linear amplification protocol was used to build TCR libraries from about 540 ng of total RNA. TCRdb reran the public reads through fastp at Q25 and MiXCR, keeping productive beta chains. Rows with a matching CDR3 protein are joined into one entry that keeps the most common DNA and genes. Present in this sample are roughly 200,000 distinct CDR3 sequences, 74% of which were seen just once. About 2.4% of the sample lies in the top ten. Sequencing input: naive CD4+ and CD8+ T cells sorted from blood, pooled from several donors. The cell subset or site label, read with the paper, signifies: FACS-sorted naive CD4+ (CD45RO-CD45RA+) and naive CD8+ (CD45RA+CD27bright) T cells. These receptor sequences come from a pool of human donors in good health; the sample pools cells from several healthy donors.

This clonotype was detected ten times or more. The gene calls are TRBV29-1 and TRBJ2-7; TRBD2 matches at 7 bases. The CDR3 runs to 14 residues. Germline CDR1 is SQVTM and CDR2 is ANQGSEA. V shed 1 base, J shed 1 base, and the junction held 4 bases outside the gene matches. The CDR3 DNA follows: TGCAGCGTTGAAGTGAGGGAGGGTTCCTACGAGCAGTACTTC. Residues: CSVEVREGSYEQYF.

This chain connects TRBV2 to TRBJ2-1, with TRBD2 matching over 9 bases. V shed 10 bases and J 6 bases; nucleotides not matched to a gene: 13. Germline loops: CDR1 SNHLY, CDR2 FYNNEI. The CDR3 has 15 residues. The DNA for the CDR3 is TGTGCCACGCACTCCGGCGGGAGGGCGGGCAATGAGCAGTTCTTC. Translation: CATHSGGRAGNEQFF.

The J gene is TRBJ2-1, the V gene TRBV7-8; 12 bases agree with TRBD2. Per germline, CDR1 SGHVS and CDR2 FQNEAQ. This CDR3 spans 15 amino acids. V trimming: 1 base; J trimming: 9 bases; junction bases outside the gene matches: 4. CDR3 amino acids: CASSLETSGRLEQFF. The CDR3 DNA reads TGTGCCAGCAGCTTAGAGACTAGCGGGAGACTTGAGCAGTTCTTC.

The CDR3 sequence is CASSGLAGLGTDTQYF. The CDR3 DNA follows: TGTGCCAGCAGCGGACTAGCGGGACTTGGCACAGATACGCAGTATTTT. The chain combines TRBV6-5 with TRBJ2-3; 12 bases match TRBD2. V was clipped by 6 bases and J by 1 base; unmatched bases: 5. Germline loops: CDR1 MNHEY, CDR2 SVGAGI. The CDR3 spans 16 residues.

This CDR3 reads CASSPFAGGTSSSYEQYF. CDR3 nucleotide sequence: TGTGCCAGCTCACCTTTCGCGGGTGGGACTTCTAGCTCCTACGAGCAGTACTTC. V and J are TRBV18 and TRBJ2-7; D may be TRBD2 (6 bases). The germline V gene encodes CDR1 KGHSH and CDR2 LQKENI. This CDR3 is built from 18 residues. The V and J ends lost 3 bases and 0 bases respectively, with 21 bases between them.

J is TRBJ2-2 and V is TRBV20-1; D uncertain. V lost 0 bases and J 7 bases, leaving 15 bases between the germline ends. Germline V gives CDR1 DFQATT, CDR2 SNEGSKA (reference sequence). The CDR3 extends over 15 amino acids. The CDR3 sequence: CSARDHRQLGGELFF. In DNA form, the CDR3 reads TGCAGTGCTAGAGATCACCGGCAACTCGGCGGGGAGCTGTTTTTT.

The gene calls are TRBV19 and TRBJ2-7; a weak D match, TRBD2 (5 bases). Trimming took 5 bases from V and 1 from J, leaving 15 bases between them. Germline CDR1 and CDR2: LNHDA and SQIVND (reference sequence). CDR3 length equals 15 residues. CDR3 in DNA: TGTGCCAGTAGTTGGCAGGCTAGCTGGTCCTACGAGCAGTACTTC. Amino acids: CASSWQASWSYEQYF.

The V gene is TRBV6-5, the J gene TRBJ2-1; D is ambiguous. The ends were cut back, 5 bases at V and 2 bases at J, with 16 bases in the middle. Germline V gives CDR1 MNHEY, CDR2 SVGAGI. The CDR3 consists of 16 residues. CDR3 in DNA: TGTGCCAGCAGTCCCCCGCGACACCGCCCCTACAATGAGCAGTTCTTC. This sequence encodes CASSPPRHRPYNEQFF.

This clonotype occurred a few times. This chain joins TRBV2 and TRBJ2-5, with D maybe TRBD1 (6 bases). V dropped 3 bases and J dropped 6 bases, with 17 bases sitting between them. The germline V gene has CDR1 SNHLY and CDR2 FYNNEI. The CDR3 length is 15 residues. The CDR3 reads CASSDRAVGAQTQYF. The CDR3 DNA sequence: TGTGCCAGCAGTGACAGGGCCGTGGGGGCTCAGACCCAGTACTTC.

The V gene is TRBV5-6, the J gene TRBJ2-7; D unresolved. CDR1 is SGHDT, CDR2 YYEEEE, per germline. This CDR3 has 11 residues. The V and J ends lost 0 bases and 2 bases respectively, with 0 bases between them. The CDR3 sequence is CASSLAYEQYF. The CDR3 region has the DNA TGTGCCAGCAGCTTGGCCTACGAGCAGTACTTC.

A remark on this clonotype: A read error may account for a junction end that differs from germline. V usage is TRBV7-7 and J usage is TRBJ2-5; 7 positions match TRBD2. CDR1 is SSHAT, CDR2 FNYEAQ, per germline (reference sequence). This CDR3 is built from 16 residues. This CDR3 is CASSETSGARQETQYF. CDR3 sequence (DNA): TGTGCTAGCAGCGAGACGAGCGGGGCCCGTCAAGAGACCCAGTACTTC.

This rearrangement joins TRBV11-2 to TRBJ2-3; D is perhaps TRBD2 (6 bases). Per germline, CDR1 SGHAT and CDR2 FQNNGV. This CDR3 has 15 amino acids. Trimming stripped 3 bases from V and 2 bases from J, with 12 bases between. For the CDR3, the DNA is TGTGCCAGCAGCTTTTCGGGAGCGAACACAGATACGCAGTATTTT. Protein product: CASSFSGANTDTQYF.

The CDR3 DNA reads TGTGCCAGCAGTTTTACAGGGACGTCCTACGAGCAGTACTTC. Protein product: CASSFTGTSYEQYF. The J gene is TRBJ2-7, the V gene TRBV27; D might be TRBD1 (6 bases). V lost 3 bases and J lost 1, with 10 bases in between. This CDR3 is 14 amino acids long. Germline V gives CDR1 MNHEY, CDR2 SMNVEV (reference sequence).

V is TRBV19 and J is TRBJ2-7, with D possibly being TRBD2 (6 bases). V was trimmed by 3 bases and J by 1 base, leaving 13 bases between them. The germline V gene has CDR1 LNHDA and CDR2 SQIVND (reference sequence). This CDR3 has 15 residues. The CDR3 here is CASSMGALASYEQYF. CDR3 sequence (DNA): TGTGCCAGTAGTATGGGTGCACTAGCTTCCTACGAGCAGTACTTC.

The chain links TRBV12-3 or TRBV12-4 to TRBJ1-2; D gene ambiguous. The CDR3 has 12 amino acids. V lost 8 bases, J lost 4 bases, and 11 bases lay in between. The CDR3: CASAGLGYGYTF. CDR3 DNA: TGTGCCAGCGCCGGACTAGGCTATGGCTACACCTTC.

The chain uses TRBV5-1 and TRBJ2-7; TRBD2 matches 7 bases. The CDR3 sequence is 15 residues long. The germline V gene has CDR1 SGHRS and CDR2 YFSETQ. V lost 5 bases to trimming and J lost 1 base; unmatched junction nucleotides: 9. The CDR3 sequence: CASRPLAGESYEQYF. The CDR3 bases are TGCGCCAGCAGGCCGCTGGCGGGAGAATCCTACGAGCAGTACTTC.

This sequence joins TRBV19 and TRBJ2-1, with 12 bases identical to TRBD2. CDR3 length: 15 residues. Germline trimming cut 1 base from V and 6 bases from J; bases unmatched to any gene: 1. The germline V gene has CDR1 LNHDA and CDR2 SQIVND (reference sequence). DNA for the CDR3: TGTGCCAGTAGTATAGGGACTAGCGGGGCCAATGAGCAGTTCTTC. Translation: CASSIGTSGANEQFF.

This clonotype was detected only once. The rearrangement links TRBV6-5 to TRBJ2-7; the D is unclear. The V end was cut by 0 bases, the J end by 2 bases, with 17 bases between. CDR1 and CDR2 (germline): MNHEY, SVGAGI. The CDR3 is made up of 17 amino acids. CDR3 nucleotide sequence: TGTGCCAGCAGTTACTCACCCGCTGGACCCAATGCCTACGAGCAGTACTTC. Encoded protein: CASSYSPAGPNAYEQYF.

The chain recombines TRBV29-1 with TRBJ2-1, with 11 bases fitting TRBD2. This CDR3 is 14 amino acids long. The trim removed 6 bases at V and 6 bases at J, leaving 7 bases unmatched. CDR1 is SQVTM, CDR2 ANQGSEA, per germline. CDR3 sequence reads: CSVSVAGGPNEQFF. As DNA, the CDR3 is TGCAGCGTGTCGGTAGCGGGAGGGCCCAATGAGCAGTTCTTC.

V and J are TRBV30 and TRBJ2-7; D assignment may be TRBD1 or TRBD2 (5 bases each). V was clipped by 2 bases and J by 2 bases, with 13 bases between them. This CDR3 has 14 amino acids. Germline CDR1 GTSNPN, CDR2 SVGIG (reference sequence). The CDR3 sequence: CAWSFLQGPYEQYF. DNA of the CDR3: TGTGCCTGGAGTTTTCTCCAGGGACCCTACGAGCAGTACTTC. The full variable domain, completed using reference TRBV30 and TRBJ2-7, is SQTIHQWPATLVQPVGSPLSLECTVEGTSNPNLYWYRQAAGRGLQLLFYSVGIGQISSEVPQNLSASRPQDRQFILSSKKLLLSDSGFYLCAWSFLQGPYEQYFGPGTRLTVT.

This clonotype appeared a few times. This chain connects TRBV20-1 to TRBJ2-4; no definite D call. Germline lookup yields CDR1 DFQATT and CDR2 SNEGSKA (reference sequence). With 6 bases removed from V and 10 bases from J, the gap between germline ends came to 13 bases. The CDR3 loop spans 11 amino acids. CDR3: CSATPSGIQYF. CDR3 nucleotide sequence: TGCAGTGCGACTCCTTCAGGAATTCAGTACTTC.

The chain couples TRBV12-3 or TRBV12-4 to TRBJ2-1; 11 nucleotides agree with TRBD2. V lost 6 bases, J lost 4 bases, and 2 bases stayed unmatched. The CDR3 has 14 residues. CDR3 DNA: TGTGCCAGCAGGTCTAGCGGGGGGTACAATGAGCAGTTCTTC. It encodes CASRSSGGYNEQFF.

This clonotype was counted a single time. The V gene is TRBV19, the J gene TRBJ2-1, with 9 bases identical to TRBD2. Germline CDR1 LNHDA, CDR2 SQIVND (reference sequence). The CDR3 is 13 amino acids. V dropped 11 bases and J dropped 5; count of bases not matched to a gene: 7. The CDR3 loop is CAGSSGKNNEQFF. The DNA for the CDR3 is TGTGCCGGATCTAGCGGGAAGAACAATGAGCAGTTCTTC.

This clonotype was counted once. This chain uses TRBV12-3 or TRBV12-4 with TRBJ2-1; the D gene is possibly TRBD1 (5 bases). V dropped 1 base and J dropped 5 bases, with 12 bases sitting between them. This CDR3 is 15 amino acids long. CDR3 sequence: CASSLGGQPHNEQFF. The CDR3 nucleotides are TGTGCCAGCAGTTTAGGAGGACAACCTCACAATGAGCAGTTCTTC.

This rearrangement joins TRBV12-3 or TRBV12-4 to TRBJ1-1; tentative D call: TRBD1 (5 bases). The CDR3 spans 15 residues. Trimming removed 2 bases at V and 10 bases at J, with 20 bases between. CDR3 nucleotide sequence: TGTGCCAGCAGTTTATGGGACCGGGGCAGGGAAGGAGCTTTCTTT. The encoded protein is CASSLWDRGREGAFF.

This rearrangement joins TRBV27 to TRBJ1-5; no clear D. This CDR3 region has 13 residues. V lost 4 bases to trimming and J lost 0 bases, with 4 bases between them. Germline values: CDR1 MNHEY, CDR2 SMNVEV (reference sequence). CDR3 in amino acids: CASSSFSNQPQHF. CDR3 bases: TGTGCCAGCAGTTCCTTTAGCAATCAGCCCCAGCATTTT.